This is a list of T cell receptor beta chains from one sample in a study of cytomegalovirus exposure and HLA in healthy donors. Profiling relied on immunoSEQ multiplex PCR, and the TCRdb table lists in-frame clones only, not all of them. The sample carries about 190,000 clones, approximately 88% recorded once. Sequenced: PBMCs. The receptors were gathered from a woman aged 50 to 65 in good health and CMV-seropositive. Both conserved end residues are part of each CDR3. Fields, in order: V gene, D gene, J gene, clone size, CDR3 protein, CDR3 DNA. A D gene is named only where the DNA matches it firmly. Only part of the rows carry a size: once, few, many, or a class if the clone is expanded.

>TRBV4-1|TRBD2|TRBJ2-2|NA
CASSQVDSGSHGELFF
TGCGCCAGCAGCCAAGTCGATAGCGGGAGCCACGGGGAGCTGTTTTTT
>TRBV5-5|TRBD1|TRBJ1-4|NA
CASSLGGTGGEKLFF
TGTGCCAGCAGCTTGGGCGGGACAGGGGGCGAAAAACTGTTTTTT
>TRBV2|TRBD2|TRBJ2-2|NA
CASCPPSGYTGELFF
TGTGCCAGCTGCCCCCCTAGCGGGTATACCGGGGAGCTGTTTTTT
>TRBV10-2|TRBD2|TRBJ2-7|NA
CASRGTSGAGAFEQYF
TGCGCCAGCAGAGGGACTAGCGGGGCCGGGGCCTTCGAGCAGTACTTC
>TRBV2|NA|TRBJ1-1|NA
CASRRTGLNTEAFF
TGTGCCAGCAGAAGAACGGGTTTGAACACTGAAGCTTTCTTT
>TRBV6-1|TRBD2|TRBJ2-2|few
CASSVGGGETGELFF
TGTGCCAGCAGTGTGGGTGGGGGGGAAACCGGGGAGCTGTTTTTT
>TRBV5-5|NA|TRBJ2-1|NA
CASCRDSLYNEQFF
TGTGCCAGCTGCCGGGACTCCCTTTACAATGAGCAGTTCTTC
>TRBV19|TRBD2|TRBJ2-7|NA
CASSMAGGAYEQYF
TGTGCCAGTAGTATGGCGGGGGGCGCGTACGAGCAGTACTTC
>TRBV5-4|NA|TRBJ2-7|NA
CASSLGGAARSYEQYF
TGTGCCAGCAGCTTGGGCGGGGCCGCACGCTCCTACGAGCAGTACTTC
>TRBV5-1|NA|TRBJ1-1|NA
CASSFSEGTTEAFF
TGCGCCAGCAGCTTTTCAGAGGGAACCACTGAAGCTTTCTTT
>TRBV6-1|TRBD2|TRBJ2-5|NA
CASRKLAAETQYF
TGTGCCAGCAGGAAACTAGCGGCGGAGACCCAGTACTTC
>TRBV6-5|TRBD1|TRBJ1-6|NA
CASAGQVGSPLHF
TGTGCCAGCGCCGGACAGGTTGGATCACCCCTCCACTTT
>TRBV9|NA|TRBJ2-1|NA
CASSVEGWGPRSSYNEQFF
TGTGCCAGCAGCGTAGAGGGTTGGGGCCCCCGGAGCTCCTACAATGAGCAGTTCTTC
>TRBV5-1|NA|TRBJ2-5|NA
CASTPGIQETQYF
TGCGCCAGCACGCCCGGGATCCAAGAGACCCAGTACTTC
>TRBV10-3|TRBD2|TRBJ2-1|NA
CAIGDSGGARYEQFF
TGTGCCATCGGGGATAGCGGGGGGGCCAGGTATGAGCAGTTCTTC